This T cell receptor (beta chain) was documented in a study of regulatory T cells in long-lasting Graves disease. Regarding the study as a whole: Only a small sample size was used, which may have cut accuracy. Investigators studied peripheral blood only, not thyroid tissue.

This clonotype was seen repeatedly, ten times or more. Its antigen remains unknown. Unmatched junction bases numbered 7, after V lost 1 base and J lost 4 bases. CDR1 and CDR2 (germline): SGHTA, FQGNSA. The CDR3 covers 15 residues. The time point was: newly diagnosed GD, antithyroid drugs for less than 3 months. Isolated PBMC RNA provided the starting material for the TCR library. With iRepertoire HTBI primers and Arm-PCR of CDR3 regions, TCR beta libraries were built. Each CDR3 protein gets one entry after TCRdb re-called the multiplex PCR reads with MiXCR. Among roughly 380,000 distinct CDR3 sequences listed, approximately 16% were seen once. This same sample was also taken into another study, of T cells in Graves' hyperthyroidism and ophthalmopathy. That paper states: Absence of ophthalmopathy progression within 18 months defined stable Graves' hyperthyroidism. Appearing also in blood were most of the thyroid clonotypes expanded above 0.001.

This clonotype originated in a man in his forties with Graves disease. V usage is TRBV7-2 and J usage is TRBJ2-7; 7 nucleotides line up with TRBD1. This specimen was peripheral blood mononuclear cells (PBMCs), taken at new diagnosis, from a patient treated with antithyroid drugs. The CDR3 nucleotides read TGTGCCAGCAGCTTAGAGGGGGCAGTTTGGTACGAGCAGTACTTC. As protein: CASSLEGAVWYEQYF.